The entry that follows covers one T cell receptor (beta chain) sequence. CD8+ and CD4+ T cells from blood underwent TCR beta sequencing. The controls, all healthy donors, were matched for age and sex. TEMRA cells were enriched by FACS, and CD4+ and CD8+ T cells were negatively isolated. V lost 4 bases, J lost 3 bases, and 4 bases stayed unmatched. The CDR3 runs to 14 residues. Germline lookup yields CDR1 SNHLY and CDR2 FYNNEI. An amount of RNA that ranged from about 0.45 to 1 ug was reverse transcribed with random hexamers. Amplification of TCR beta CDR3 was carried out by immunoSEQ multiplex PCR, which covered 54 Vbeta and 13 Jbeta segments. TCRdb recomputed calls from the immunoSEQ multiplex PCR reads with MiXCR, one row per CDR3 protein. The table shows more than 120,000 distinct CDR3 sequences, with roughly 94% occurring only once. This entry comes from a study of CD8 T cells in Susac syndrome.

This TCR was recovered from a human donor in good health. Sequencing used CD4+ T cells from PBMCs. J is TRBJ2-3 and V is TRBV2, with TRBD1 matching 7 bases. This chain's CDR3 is CASSGLGQTDTQYF. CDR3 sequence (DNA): TGTGCCAGCAGTGGTCTGGGACAGACAGATACGCAGTATTTT.